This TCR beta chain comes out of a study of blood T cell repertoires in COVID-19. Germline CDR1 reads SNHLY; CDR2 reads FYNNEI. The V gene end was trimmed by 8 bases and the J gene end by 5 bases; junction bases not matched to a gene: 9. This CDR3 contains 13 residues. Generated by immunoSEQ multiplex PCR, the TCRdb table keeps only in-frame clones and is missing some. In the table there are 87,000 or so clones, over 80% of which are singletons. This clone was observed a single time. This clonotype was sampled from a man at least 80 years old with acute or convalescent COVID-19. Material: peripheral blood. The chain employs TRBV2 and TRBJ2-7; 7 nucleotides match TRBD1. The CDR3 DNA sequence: TGTGCCAGCTTTTTACAGGGGATCAACGAGCAGTACTTC. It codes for CASFLQGINEQYF.